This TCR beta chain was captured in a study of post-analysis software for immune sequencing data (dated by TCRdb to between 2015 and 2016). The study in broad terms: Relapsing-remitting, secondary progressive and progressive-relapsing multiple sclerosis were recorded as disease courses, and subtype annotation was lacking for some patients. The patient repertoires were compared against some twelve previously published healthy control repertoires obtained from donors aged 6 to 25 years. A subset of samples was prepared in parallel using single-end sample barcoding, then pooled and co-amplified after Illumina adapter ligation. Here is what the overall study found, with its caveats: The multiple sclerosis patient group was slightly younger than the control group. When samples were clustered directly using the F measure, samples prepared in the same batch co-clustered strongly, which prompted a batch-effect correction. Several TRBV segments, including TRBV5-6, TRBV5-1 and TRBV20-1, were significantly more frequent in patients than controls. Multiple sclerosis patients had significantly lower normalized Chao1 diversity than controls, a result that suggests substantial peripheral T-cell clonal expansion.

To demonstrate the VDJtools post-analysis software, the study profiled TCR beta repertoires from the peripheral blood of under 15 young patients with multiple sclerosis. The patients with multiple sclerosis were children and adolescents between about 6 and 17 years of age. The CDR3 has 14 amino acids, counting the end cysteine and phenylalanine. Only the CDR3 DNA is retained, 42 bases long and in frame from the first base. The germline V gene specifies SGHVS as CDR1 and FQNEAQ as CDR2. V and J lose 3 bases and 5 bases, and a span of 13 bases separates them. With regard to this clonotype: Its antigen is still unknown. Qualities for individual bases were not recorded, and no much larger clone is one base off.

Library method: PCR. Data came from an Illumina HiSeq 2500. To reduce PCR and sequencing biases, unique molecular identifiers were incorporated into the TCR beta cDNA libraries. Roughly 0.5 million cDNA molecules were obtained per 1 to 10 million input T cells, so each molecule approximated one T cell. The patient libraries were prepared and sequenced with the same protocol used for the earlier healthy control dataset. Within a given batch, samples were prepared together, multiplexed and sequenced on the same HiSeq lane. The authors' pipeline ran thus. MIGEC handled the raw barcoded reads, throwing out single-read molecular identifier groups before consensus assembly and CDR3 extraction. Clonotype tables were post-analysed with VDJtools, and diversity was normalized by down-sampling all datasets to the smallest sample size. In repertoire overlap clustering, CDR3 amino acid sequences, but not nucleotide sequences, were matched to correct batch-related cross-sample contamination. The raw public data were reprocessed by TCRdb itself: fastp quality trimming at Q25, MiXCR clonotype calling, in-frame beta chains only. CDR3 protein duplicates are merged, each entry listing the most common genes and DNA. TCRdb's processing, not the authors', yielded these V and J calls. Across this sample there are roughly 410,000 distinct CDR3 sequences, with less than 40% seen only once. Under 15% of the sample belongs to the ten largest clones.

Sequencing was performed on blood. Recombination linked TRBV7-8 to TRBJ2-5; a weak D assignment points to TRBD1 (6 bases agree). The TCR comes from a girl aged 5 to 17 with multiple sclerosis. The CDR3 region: CASSLDQGTETQYF. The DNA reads TGTGCCAGCAGCTTGGATCAGGGGACGGAGACCCAGTACTTC.